The 19 T cell receptor beta chains in this list originate from one sample, sequenced in a study of regulatory T cells in long-lasting Graves disease. Sequencing libraries for TCR beta were prepared with iRepertoire HTBI primers and Arm-PCR of CDR3 regions. Using its own MiXCR run on the multiplex PCR reads, TCRdb lists one record per CDR3 protein. Of 650,000 to 850,000 distinct CDR3 sequences in the sample, around 30% are singletons; the top ten hold 40% to 50%. The time point denotes: persistent/refractory GD, antithyroid drugs over 5 years with positive TRAb. PBMC-extracted RNA yielded the TCR library. Sample: peripheral blood mononuclear cells (PBMCs), taken when the disease was refractory, from a patient treated with antithyroid drugs. These receptors were taken from a female donor with Graves disease.

The chain uses TRBV12-5 and TRBJ1-2; D gene unclear. Germline V gene sequence: CDR1 LGHNT, CDR2 FRNRAP. This CDR3 spans 12 amino acids. V was trimmed by 6 bases and J by 1 base, leaving 6 bases between them. The CDR3 is CASGDNNYGYTF. The CDR3 nucleotides read TGTGCTAGTGGCGACAATAACTATGGCTACACCTTC.

Only a few counts were recorded for this clonotype. V usage is TRBV28 and J usage is TRBJ1-3, with 8 positions matching TRBD1. Germline CDR1 is MDHEN and CDR2 is SYDVKM. This CDR3 has 16 amino acids. V lost 2 bases and J lost 2; bases outside the gene matches: 5. The CDR3 sequence: CASSLTGTGPGNTIYF. CDR3 bases: TGTGCCAGCAGTTTAACCGGGACAGGTCCTGGAAACACCATATATTTT. The variable domain in full, with the rest retrieved from reference TRBV28 and TRBJ1-3, is DVKVTQSSRYLVKRTGEKVFLECVQDMDHENMFWYRQDPGLGLRLIYFSYDVKMKEKGDIPEGYSVSREKKERFSLILESASTNQTSMYLCASSLTGTGPGNTIYFGEGSWLTVV.

Only a few counts were recorded for this clonotype. This chain uses TRBV9 with TRBJ1-2; 12 bases match TRBD1. V was pared by 0 bases and J by 2 bases, with 8 bases of the junction left unmatched. The CDR3 totals 18 residues. CDR1 SGDLS and CDR2 YYNGEE come from the germline V gene. The CDR3 is CASSVGLGQGARNYGYTF. DNA for the CDR3: TGTGCCAGCAGCGTAGGGTTGGGACAGGGGGCGCGGAACTATGGCTACACCTTC.

This clonotype came up a few times. J is TRBJ2-7 and V is TRBV3-1; possibly TRBD1 for D (6 bases). The CDR3 length is 15 residues. V gave up 1 base and J gave up 3 bases, with 13 bases separating them. CDR1 and CDR2 (germline): LGHDT, YNNKEL (reference sequence). CDR3 sequence reads: CASSQGSETGYEQYF. The CDR3, as DNA: TGTGCCAGCAGCCAAGGATCAGAGACAGGCTACGAGCAGTACTTC.

This clonotype was counted only a few times. The chain is built from TRBV20-1 and TRBJ2-5, with D possibly being TRBD1 (5 bases). The V end was cut by 3 bases, the J end by 2 bases, with 16 bases between. Per the germline V gene, CDR1 is DFQATT and CDR2 is SNEGSKA (reference sequence). The CDR3 has 15 residues. The CDR3 region is CSASARERGQETQYF. The CDR3 coding sequence is TGCAGTGCTAGCGCCAGGGAAAGGGGACAAGAGACCCAGTACTTC.

This clonotype was observed a few times. The J gene is TRBJ2-7, the V gene TRBV3-1; perhaps TRBD2 as D (6 bases). CDR3 length: 13 amino acids. Per the germline V gene, CDR1 is LGHDT and CDR2 is YNNKEL (reference sequence). V gave up 4 bases and J gave up 6 bases, with 13 bases separating them. The CDR3 coding sequence is TGTGCCAGCAGCCCGCACCGGGGAGGCGAGCAGTACTTC. This gives the protein CASSPHRGGEQYF.

This clonotype was counted only a few times. This chain joins TRBV20-1 and TRBJ2-7, with D perhaps TRBD2 (7 bases). The CDR3 contains 12 residues. The ends were cut back, 6 bases at V and 2 bases at J, with 11 bases in the middle. Germline-derived CDR1 and CDR2 are DFQATT and SNEGSKA (reference sequence). The CDR3 coding sequence is TGCAGTGCGGGGGGGCAAACCTACGAGCAGTACTTC. It specifies CSAGGQTYEQYF.

The chain joins TRBV5-1 to TRBJ2-4; TRBD2 aligns across 15 bases. Germline V gene data show CDR1 as SGHRS and CDR2 as YFSETQ. The CDR3 covers 19 residues. Trimming cost V 4 bases and J 1 base; bases outside gene matches: 9. The CDR3 region is CASSTSGLAGGEAKNIQYF. The CDR3, as DNA: TGCGCCAGCAGCACCTCGGGACTAGCGGGAGGTGAGGCCAAAAACATTCAGTACTTC.

This chain joins TRBV28 and TRBJ2-7; D might be TRBD1 or TRBD2, each matching 5 bases. Germline V CDR1 and CDR2: MDHEN, SYDVKM. The CDR3 has 15 residues. V was clipped by 5 bases and J by 4 bases, with 18 bases between them. Here the CDR3 DNA reads TGTGCCAGCAGTCAACCGGGACCAGGTGCTTACGAGCAGTACTTC. It specifies CASSQPGPGAYEQYF.

The chain recombines TRBV6-2 or TRBV6-3 with TRBJ1-1; 12 bases line up with TRBD1. CDR3 length: 15 amino acids. Germline V gene lookup returns CDR1 MNHEY and CDR2 SVGEGT. V was pared by 5 bases and J by 8 bases, with 9 bases of the junction left unmatched. The CDR3: CASSDPGQGAGEAFF. The CDR3 nucleotides are TGTGCCAGCAGTGACCCGGGACAGGGGGCAGGCGAAGCTTTCTTT.

This clonotype has a count of ten or more. The gene calls are TRBV20-1 and TRBJ1-2; perhaps TRBD1 as D (6 bases). V lost 3 bases to trimming and J lost 4 bases, with 15 bases between them. Germline V gene sequence: CDR1 DFQATT, CDR2 SNEGSKA (reference sequence). The CDR3 has 14 residues. CDR3 protein: CSASGAGESYGYTF. CDR3 DNA: TGCAGTGCTAGTGGGGCAGGGGAAAGCTATGGCTACACCTTC.

V and J are TRBV28 and TRBJ2-2; D is unresolved. This CDR3 spans 12 amino acids. Trimming removed 6 bases from V and 7 bases from J, with 9 bases in between. Germline CDR1 reads MDHEN; CDR2 reads SYDVKM. In DNA, the CDR3 is TGTGCCAGCAGCAGAGTGGGCGGGGAGCTGTTTTTT. It codes for CASSRVGGELFF.

This clonotype has just a few counts. The chain joins TRBV12-3 or TRBV12-4 to TRBJ1-2; perhaps TRBD1 as D (6 bases). The CDR3 runs to 16 residues. The ends were cut back, 3 bases at V and 1 base at J, with 15 bases in the middle. CDR3 residues: CASSFGNNRDNYGYTF. For the CDR3, the DNA is TGTGCCAGCAGTTTCGGAAATAACAGGGATAACTATGGCTACACCTTC.

This clonotype was seen only a few times. V usage is TRBV28 and J usage is TRBJ1-3; 8 nucleotides agree with TRBD1. J gave up 6 bases and V 5 bases, and 6 bases lay outside the gene matches. The CDR3 totals 14 residues. Per germline, CDR1 MDHEN and CDR2 SYDVKM. The CDR3, as DNA: TGTGCCAGCAGTCTGACAGGGGCATCAAACACCATATATTTT. This codes for CASSLTGASNTIYF. The entire variable domain, with the rest obtained from reference TRBV28 and TRBJ1-3, is as follows: DVKVTQSSRYLVKRTGEKVFLECVQDMDHENMFWYRQDPGLGLRLIYFSYDVKMKEKGDIPEGYSVSREKKERFSLILESASTNQTSMYLCASSLTGASNTIYFGEGSWLTVV.

The chain has TRBV2 and TRBJ1-5; no clear D. Trimming left V 5 bases short and J 6 bases short, with 17 bases between. There are 15 residues in the CDR3. Germline V CDR1 and CDR2: SNHLY, FYNNEI. CDR3 sequence: CASSYRPPAGQPQHF. CDR3 nucleotide sequence: TGTGCCAGCAGTTACCGACCGCCCGCGGGTCAGCCCCAGCATTTT.

This clonotype was counted ten times or more. The rearrangement links TRBV6-1 to TRBJ1-2; TRBD1 matches at 7 bases. CDR3 length: 14 amino acids. V dropped 6 bases and J dropped 5; count of bases not matched to a gene: 9. The germline V gene encodes CDR1 MNHNS and CDR2 SASEGT. The chain's CDR3 is CASRTTGTEYGYTF. CDR3 nucleotides: TGTGCCAGCAGGACTACCGGGACAGAGTATGGCTACACCTTC.

The chain carries TRBV6-2 or TRBV6-3 and TRBJ2-2; D ambiguous. The V gene lost 5 bases and the J gene lost 6 bases, with 7 bases spanning the gap. Germline V lookup: CDR1 MNHEY, CDR2 SVGEGT. This CDR3 is built from 12 residues. CDR3 in DNA: TGTGCCAGCAGTGTAGGGCCCGGGGAGCTGTTTTTT. Amino acids: CASSVGPGELFF.

The CDR3 DNA is TGCAGTGCTAGGGTCCCCTCTAGCGGGAGTGTCCGCACCGGGGAGCTGTTTTTT. It specifies CSARVPSSGSVRTGELFF. The chain is built from TRBV20-1 and TRBJ2-2; 10 bases map to TRBD2. The CDR3 spans 18 residues. Trimming took 3 bases from V and 4 from J; bases not matched to a gene: 14. Germline CDR1 DFQATT, CDR2 SNEGSKA (reference sequence).

The chain recombines TRBV6-2 or TRBV6-3 with TRBJ1-5, with a weak D call TRBD1 (5 bases). CDR1 is MNHEY, CDR2 SVGEGT, per germline. V was pared by 0 bases and J by 4 bases, with 7 bases between. The CDR3 has 14 amino acids. CDR3 region: CASSYSPGNQPQHF. CDR3 in DNA: TGTGCCAGCAGTTACTCGCCAGGGAATCAGCCCCAGCATTTT.